Shown below are 20 T cell receptor beta chains from a single sample sequenced in a study of blood T cell repertoires in COVID-19. Produced via immunoSEQ multiplex PCR; TCRdb's table is partial and in-frame only. This table holds 390,000 or so clones, 90% found once. The specimen sequenced was peripheral blood. Receptors originate from a man aged 18 to 30 with active or convalescent COVID-19.

This clone was seen a single time. The chain couples TRBV3-1 (or the pseudogene TRBV3-2) to TRBJ2-5; TRBD1 matches 7 bases. With 2 bases clipped from V and 2 bases from J, the junction kept 8 bases outside the gene matches. The germline V gene has CDR1 LGHDT and CDR2 YNNKEL (reference sequence). The CDR3 has 16 amino acids. The CDR3 here is CASSQLYTGVQETQYF. In DNA, the CDR3 is TGTGCCAGCAGCCAATTATATACAGGGGTTCAAGAGACCCAGTACTTC.

The chain employs TRBV27 and TRBJ2-5; no clear D. V lost 5 bases to trimming and J lost 5 bases, with 9 bases between them. This CDR3 is 12 amino acids long. The germline V gene has CDR1 MNHEY and CDR2 SMNVEV (reference sequence). The CDR3 bases are TGTGCCAGCAGTCCCCCGGGTGAGACCCAGTACTTC. This codes for CASSPPGETQYF.

This rearrangement joins TRBV15 to TRBJ2-7; TRBD1 might be the D (5 bases). The CDR3 covers 16 residues. Germline assignment: CDR1 LNHNV and CDR2 YYDKDF (reference sequence). V lost 4 bases and J 4 bases, leaving 20 bases between the germline ends. As DNA, the CDR3 is TGTGCCACCAGCAAAGATACGAGTGGGGCCTTTTACGAGCAGTACTTC. It translates to CATSKDTSGAFYEQYF.

The chain links TRBV11-3 to TRBJ2-1; a possible D gene is TRBD1 (6 bases). CDR1 is SGHNT and CDR2 is YENEEA in the germline V gene. CDR3 length: 15 amino acids. V lost 1 base, J lost 4 bases, and 11 bases lay in between. CDR3: CASSLVGRGYNEQFF. CDR3 bases: TGTGCCAGCAGCTTAGTGGGCAGGGGATACAATGAGCAGTTCTTC.

The rearrangement links TRBV5-1 to TRBJ2-7; D is possibly TRBD2 (6 bases). V shed 4 bases and J shed 0 bases, with 8 bases lying between them. CDR1 and CDR2 (germline): SGHRS, YFSETQ. CDR3 length: 13 residues. The DNA for the CDR3 is TGCGCCAGCAGCCCGGGGGTCTCCTACGAGCAGTACTTC. This translates into CASSPGVSYEQYF.

The J gene is TRBJ2-1, the V gene TRBV7-9; 7 bases align to TRBD1. The CDR3 spans 14 residues. From germline, CDR1 is SEHNR and CDR2 FQNEAQ (reference sequence). Trimming at V came to 5 bases and at J to 3 bases, leaving 4 bases not matched to a gene. The DNA of the CDR3 is TGTGCCAGCAGCCCCCGGGACAGCTACAATGAGCAGTTCTTC. Protein sequence: CASSPRDSYNEQFF.

The gene calls are TRBV7-3 and TRBJ2-6; TRBD1 might be the D (6 bases). Trimming stripped 6 bases from V and 2 bases from J, with 11 bases between. Germline values: CDR1 SGHTA, CDR2 FQGTGA. This CDR3 is 15 amino acids long. This chain's CDR3 is CASSFTGPGANVLTF. In DNA form, the CDR3 reads TGTGCCAGCAGTTTTACAGGGCCTGGGGCCAACGTCCTGACTTTC. The full variable domain, its missing parts supplied by reference TRBV7-3 and TRBJ2-6, is GAGVSQTPSNKVTEKGKYVELRCDPISGHTALYWYRQSLGQGPEFLIYFQGTGAADDSGLPNDRFFAVRPEGSVSTLKIQRTERGDSAVYLCASSFTGPGANVLTFGAGSRLTVL.

The rearrangement uses TRBV10-3 and TRBJ2-3; 11 nucleotides agree with TRBD2. Germline CDR1 reads ENHRY; CDR2 reads SYGVKD. The V and J ends lost 7 bases and 0 bases, in that order; junction bases with no gene match: 15. The CDR3 loop spans 19 amino acids. CDR3 region: CAIKKGSGGAVGSTDTQYF. CDR3 DNA sequence: TGTGCCATCAAAAAGGGTAGCGGGGGGGCCGTTGGGAGCACAGATACGCAGTATTTT.

This chain joins TRBV4-1 and TRBJ1-1, with 7 positions matching TRBD1. CDR1 is MGHRA, CDR2 YSYEKL, per germline. The CDR3 spans 15 residues. The junction had 8 bases not matched to a gene; V was cut back by 4 bases and J by 3 bases. The CDR3 loop reads CASSPEGGRDTEAFF. The CDR3 coding sequence is TGCGCCAGCAGCCCGGAAGGGGGCCGGGACACTGAAGCTTTCTTT.

The chain recombines TRBV27 with TRBJ2-7; 9 positions match TRBD1. Per the germline V gene, CDR1 is MNHEY and CDR2 is SMNVEV (reference sequence). The CDR3 length is 18 residues. V shed 0 bases and J 0 bases; nucleotides not matched to a gene: 9. The CDR3 protein is CASSLSVEGTGHSYEQYF. The CDR3 nucleotides are TGTGCCAGCAGTTTATCGGTCGAGGGGACAGGGCACTCCTACGAGCAGTACTTC.

The chain carries TRBV19 and TRBJ2-3; a possible D gene is TRBD2 (5 bases). The CDR3 totals 16 residues. Germline values: CDR1 LNHDA, CDR2 SQIVND (reference sequence). Trimming pared 4 bases from V and 2 bases from J, leaving 16 bases between. CDR3 sequence reads: CASSNRGSDITDTQYF. Here the CDR3 DNA reads TGTGCCAGTAGTAACCGGGGTAGCGATATCACAGATACGCAGTATTTT.

This clone has a handful of counts. V gene TRBV4-2 combines with J gene TRBJ2-1; 15 bases line up with TRBD2. Germline V CDR1 and CDR2: LGHNA, YNFKEQ. CDR3 length equals 18 residues. Trimming at V came to 2 bases and at J to 7 bases, leaving 9 bases not matched to a gene. The CDR3 DNA reads as TGTGCCAGCAGCCAAACACCCGGGGGACTAGCGGGGGGTAATGAGCAGTTCTTC. It specifies CASSQTPGGLAGGNEQFF.

V usage is TRBV15 and J usage is TRBJ1-1; possibly TRBD1 for D (6 bases). V shed 3 bases and J shed 5 bases, with 22 bases lying between them. The CDR3 covers 17 residues. Per germline, CDR1 LNHNV and CDR2 YYDKDF (reference sequence). Here the CDR3 DNA reads TGTGCCACCAGCAGCCGTACGGGACATATACTCGGGACTGAAGCTTTCTTT. Translation: CATSSRTGHILGTEAFF.

The chain carries TRBV7-9 and TRBJ2-3; no firm D call. The CDR3 runs 15 residues. Germline lookup yields CDR1 SEHNR and CDR2 FQNEAQ (reference sequence). The V and J ends lost 5 bases and 1 base respectively, with 13 bases between them. CDR3 nucleotides: TGTGCCAGCAGCACTCAGACACCCCGCACAGATACGCAGTATTTT. It is translated as CASSTQTPRTDTQYF.

The chain has TRBV5-1 and TRBJ2-2; D uncertain. Trimming removed 0 bases at V and 2 bases at J, with 5 bases between. The CDR3 is 14 residues long. Per the germline V gene, CDR1 is SGHRS and CDR2 is YFSETQ. CDR3 in DNA: TGCGCCAGCAGCTTGGCGGTCAACACCGGGGAGCTGTTTTTT. Protein: CASSLAVNTGELFF.

Here the CDR3 DNA reads TGTGCCACCAGGCCAGGGGGTGTAAGCTCCTACGAGCAGTACTTC. It specifies CATRPGGVSSYEQYF. The gene calls are TRBV15 and TRBJ2-7; 7 nucleotides match TRBD1. V lost 6 bases, J lost 0 bases, and 8 bases stayed unmatched. Germline V gene lookup returns CDR1 LNHNV and CDR2 YYDKDF (reference sequence). The CDR3 covers 15 residues.

V usage is TRBV12-3 or TRBV12-4 and J usage is TRBJ2-3; D gene ambiguous. Trimming removed 6 bases from V and 8 bases from J, with 6 bases in between. This CDR3 is 10 amino acids long. CDR3 DNA sequence: TGTGCCAGCAGCCTGGCTACGCAGTATTTT. Its protein is CASSLATQYF.

The chain has TRBV7-6 and TRBJ2-2; 13 bases map to TRBD2. The CDR3 runs to 14 residues. Germline values: CDR1 SGHVS, CDR2 FNYEAQ. In nucleotides, the CDR3 is TGTGCGAGCCGACTAGCGGGAGGTACCGGGGAGCTGTTTTTT. Translating gives CASRLAGGTGELFF. Filled out from reference TRBV7-6 and TRBJ2-2, the complete variable domain reads GAGVSQSPRYKVTKRGQDVALRCDPISGHVSLYWYRQALGQGPEFLTYFNYEAQQDKSGLPNDRFSAERPEGSISTLTIQRTEQRDSAMYRCASRLAGGTGELFFGEGSRLTVL.

The chain joins TRBV10-3 to TRBJ1-2; D may be TRBD1 (6 bases). The CDR3 consists of 11 residues. V was trimmed by 10 bases and J by 10 bases, leaving 16 bases between them. Per the germline V gene, CDR1 is ENHRY and CDR2 is SYGVKD. This chain's CDR3 is CATGQLNDYTF. Written as DNA, the CDR3 is TGTGCCACTGGACAGCTGAATGACTACACCTTC.

V usage is TRBV2 and J usage is TRBJ2-3; 7 nucleotides agree with TRBD2. Germline V lookup: CDR1 SNHLY, CDR2 FYNNEI. There are 17 residues in the CDR3. V was pared by 6 bases and J by 5 bases, with 17 bases of the junction left unmatched. The CDR3 sequence: CASRESSSRETLDTQYF. The CDR3 DNA is TGTGCCAGCAGAGAGAGCAGCTCGCGGGAGACGCTAGATACGCAGTATTTT.